A selection of T cell receptor beta chains follows, all from one sample in a study of blood T cell repertoires in COVID-19. Sequenced by immunoSEQ multiplex PCR; TCRdb stores in-frame clones only, minus some. The table has about 270,000 clones, 80% to 90% seen once; the top ten hold about 2.2%. The sequencing sample was made of PBMCs or T cells enriched from blood (not recorded which). These receptors were obtained from a woman aged 18-30 years who had recovered from COVID-19. Both conserved end residues are part of each CDR3. D genes are given only for firm matches. Clone sizes are given selectively: once, few, many, or a class where the clone is expanded.

J: TRBJ2-7; D: TRBD2; size: NA; V: TRBV10-3; CDR3: CAISESILAGSPYEQYF; DNA: TGTGCCATCAGTGAGTCGATCCTAGCGGGGAGTCCCTACGAGCAGTACTTC
J: TRBJ1-1; D: TRBD1; size: NA; V: TRBV11-1; CDR3: CASSSFRGQLNTEAFF; DNA: TGTGCCAGCAGTTCATTCAGGGGACAGCTGAACACTGAAGCTTTCTTT
J: TRBJ2-7; D: NA; size: once; V: TRBV19; CDR3: CASRGGGPYEQYF; DNA: TGTGCCAGTCGAGGGGGGGGGCCCTACGAGCAGTACTTC
J: TRBJ2-7; D: NA; size: NA; V: TRBV4-1; CDR3: CASSQPPAGAFYEQYF; DNA: TGCGCCAGCAGCCAACCTCCGGCAGGGGCATTTTACGAGCAGTACTTC
J: TRBJ1-1; D: NA; size: NA; V: TRBV19; CDR3: CASHPGRGNTEAFF; DNA: TGTGCCAGTCACCCCGGCAGGGGTAACACTGAAGCTTTCTTT
J: TRBJ2-1; D: NA; size: NA; V: TRBV2; CDR3: CASSSWGVDGEQFF; DNA: TGTGCCAGCAGCTCCTGGGGGGTAGATGGTGAGCAGTTCTTC
J: TRBJ1-4; D: NA; size: NA; V: TRBV5-1; CDR3: CASSLGAGPEKLFF; DNA: TGCGCCAGCAGCTTGGGGGCAGGCCCAGAAAAACTGTTTTTT
J: TRBJ1-6; D: NA; size: NA; V: TRBV4-1; CDR3: CASSQDGGYNSPLHF; DNA: TGCGCCAGCAGCCAAGACGGGGGCTATAATTCACCCCTCCACTTT
J: TRBJ1-4; D: NA; size: NA; V: TRBV5-1; CDR3: CASSLELGATNEKLFF; DNA: TGCGCCAGCAGCTTGGAATTGGGAGCAACTAATGAAAAACTGTTTTTT
J: TRBJ1-5; D: NA; size: NA; V: TRBV2; CDR3: CASSDGQGNNQPQHF; DNA: TGTGCCAGCAGTGATGGGCAGGGGAACAATCAGCCCCAGCATTTT
J: TRBJ1-1; D: TRBD1; size: NA; V: TRBV5-1; CDR3: CASSLGTGGMNTEAFF; DNA: TGCGCCAGCAGCTTAGGGACAGGGGGGATGAACACTGAAGCTTTCTTT
J: TRBJ2-1; D: TRBD2; size: NA; V: TRBV10-3; CDR3: CAISDGGEWYNEQFF; DNA: TGTGCCATCAGTGACGGGGGGGAGTGGTACAATGAGCAGTTCTTC
J: TRBJ2-7; D: NA; size: once; V: TRBV25-1; CDR3: CASSDGGGCNF; DNA: TGTGCCAGCAGTGATGGTGGGGGGTGCAACTTC
J: TRBJ2-1; D: NA; size: NA; V: TRBV5-4; CDR3: CASSIRGGAWEQFF; DNA: TGTGCCAGCAGCATTCGTGGGGGGGCATGGGAGCAGTTCTTC
J: TRBJ1-2; D: NA; size: NA; V: TRBV24-1; CDR3: CATSVAPWEGYTF; DNA: TGTGCCACCAGTGTAGCCCCCTGGGAGGGCTACACCTTC
J: TRBJ2-7; D: TRBD1; size: NA; V: TRBV30; CDR3: CAWRGGRYEQYF; DNA: TGTGCCTGGAGAGGGGGCCGCTACGAGCAGTACTTC
J: TRBJ2-7; D: TRBD1; size: NA; V: TRBV7-9; CDR3: CASSPSDRAWWEQYF; DNA: TGTGCCAGCAGCCCATCGGACAGGGCGTGGTGGGAGCAGTACTTC
J: TRBJ1-2; D: TRBD1; size: NA; V: TRBV6-5; CDR3: CASSLGGGKGYTF; DNA: TGTGCCAGCAGCCTTGGAGGGGGCAAAGGCTACACCTTC
J: TRBJ1-2; D: NA; size: NA; V: TRBV3-1/TRBV3-2; CDR3: CASSQEVGGFGDYGYTF; DNA: TGTGCCAGCAGCCAAGAAGTCGGCGGATTTGGAGACTATGGCTACACCTTC
J: TRBJ1-2; D: NA; size: NA; V: TRBV14; CDR3: CASSQITGSNYGYTF; DNA: TGTGCCAGCAGCCAAATTACAGGATCCAACTATGGCTACACCTTC
J: TRBJ1-3; D: TRBD1; size: few; V: TRBV18; CDR3: CASSPGTGPGNTIYF; DNA: TGTGCCAGCTCACCAGGGACAGGGCCCGGAAACACCATATATTTT
J: TRBJ1-3; D: NA; size: NA; V: TRBV30; CDR3: CAWSETFLSGNTIYF; DNA: TGTGCCTGGAGCGAGACATTCCTCTCTGGAAACACCATATATTTT
J: TRBJ2-5; D: TRBD2; size: NA; V: TRBV3-1/TRBV3-2; CDR3: CASSQDSGTRETQYF; DNA: TGTGCCAGCAGCCAAGATAGCGGGACCCGAGAGACCCAGTACTTC
J: TRBJ2-7; D: NA; size: NA; V: TRBV5-6; CDR3: CASSTGLSSYEQYF; DNA: TGTGCCAGCAGCACAGGGCTTAGCTCCTACGAGCAGTACTTC
J: TRBJ1-3; D: TRBD1; size: NA; V: TRBV30; CDR3: CAWRLKDRVDSGNTIYF; DNA: TGTGCCTGGCGATTAAAGGACAGGGTCGACTCTGGAAACACCATATATTTT
J: TRBJ2-1; D: TRBD2; size: NA; V: TRBV14; CDR3: CASSQGAGSYNEQFF; DNA: TGTGCCAGCAGCCAAGGAGCGGGGTCCTACAATGAGCAGTTCTTC
J: TRBJ2-2; D: TRBD1; size: few; V: TRBV28; CDR3: CASSSGQGATGELFF; DNA: TGTGCCAGCAGTTCGGGACAGGGGGCGACCGGGGAGCTGTTTTTT
J: TRBJ1-5; D: NA; size: NA; V: TRBV19; CDR3: CASSTGRGQPQHF; DNA: TGTGCCAGTAGTACAGGGCGAGGCCAGCCCCAGCATTTT
J: TRBJ2-7; D: NA; size: NA; V: TRBV11-3; CDR3: CASSPTGKTHEQYF; DNA: TGTGCCAGCAGTCCTACAGGGAAAACCCACGAGCAGTACTTC
J: TRBJ1-4; D: NA; size: NA; V: TRBV7-9; CDR3: CASSLAFSEAGEKLFF; DNA: TGTGCCAGCAGCTTAGCGTTCTCGGAGGCCGGAGAAAAACTGTTTTTT
J: TRBJ2-7; D: NA; size: NA; V: TRBV7-9; CDR3: CASSLALGGGGYEQYF; DNA: TGTGCCAGCAGCTTAGCGCTCGGAGGGGGCGGCTACGAGCAGTACTTC
J: TRBJ1-1; D: NA; size: NA; V: TRBV24-1; CDR3: CATSDDRNTEAFF; DNA: TGTGCCACCAGTGATGACAGGAACACTGAAGCTTTCTTT
J: TRBJ2-1; D: NA; size: NA; V: TRBV29-1; CDR3: CSVSQIIQGNEQFF; DNA: TGCAGCGTCTCCCAGATTATACAGGGAAATGAGCAGTTCTTC
J: TRBJ2-7; D: NA; size: NA; V: TRBV12-3/TRBV12-4; CDR3: CASRRDTYYEQYF; DNA: TGTGCCAGCAGACGGGACACGTACTACGAGCAGTACTTC
J: TRBJ2-1; D: TRBD2; size: NA; V: TRBV28; CDR3: CASTPSGGSYNEQFF; DNA: TGTGCCAGCACCCCAAGCGGGGGCTCCTACAATGAGCAGTTCTTC
J: TRBJ1-6; D: NA; size: NA; V: TRBV5-1; CDR3: CASSLVPGSYNSPLHF; DNA: TGCGCCAGCAGCTTGGTCCCAGGGTCCTATAATTCACCCCTCCACTTT
J: TRBJ2-7; D: TRBD1; size: few; V: TRBV9; CDR3: CASSPRQGGAYEQYF; DNA: TGTGCCAGCAGCCCCCGACAGGGTGGCGCCTACGAGCAGTACTTC
J: TRBJ2-7; D: NA; size: NA; V: TRBV19; CDR3: CASSQAGQVTYEQYF; DNA: TGTGCCAGTAGTCAAGCGGGACAGGTTACATACGAGCAGTACTTC
J: TRBJ1-5; D: TRBD1; size: NA; V: TRBV2; CDR3: CASNDRAQLPQHF; DNA: TGTGCCAGCAATGACAGGGCCCAATTGCCCCAGCATTTT
J: TRBJ2-3; D: NA; size: NA; V: TRBV5-1; CDR3: CASSLGRGSGAFETDTQYF; DNA: TGCGCCAGCAGCCTAGGCAGGGGGTCGGGGGCGTTTGAAACAGATACGCAGTATTTT
J: TRBJ2-1; D: TRBD1; size: NA; V: TRBV3-1/TRBV3-2; CDR3: CASSLTGTVYNEQFF; DNA: TGTGCCAGCAGCCTGACCGGGACAGTATACAATGAGCAGTTCTTC
J: TRBJ2-7; D: TRBD1; size: NA; V: TRBV5-8; CDR3: CASTRTGEYYEQYF; DNA: TGTGCCAGCACGAGGACAGGGGAATACTACGAGCAGTACTTC
J: TRBJ1-2; D: TRBD1; size: NA; V: TRBV10-3; CDR3: CAIRPGTGSSAGYTF; DNA: TGTGCCATCAGGCCCGGGACAGGCTCTTCGGCTGGCTACACCTTC
J: TRBJ2-3; D: TRBD1; size: NA; V: TRBV5-4; CDR3: CASSLQGFADTQYF; DNA: TGTGCCAGCAGCTTACAGGGGTTCGCAGATACGCAGTATTTT
J: TRBJ1-2; D: TRBD1; size: NA; V: TRBV5-1; CDR3: CASSLGGGQFFYGYTF; DNA: TGCGCCAGCAGCTTGGGAGGGGGACAGTTTTTCTATGGCTACACCTTC
J: TRBJ2-7; D: TRBD1; size: NA; V: TRBV10-3; CDR3: CAIRPDRVLDYEQYF; DNA: TGTGCCATCAGACCCGACAGGGTCCTCGACTACGAGCAGTACTTC
J: TRBJ2-1; D: TRBD2; size: NA; V: TRBV18; CDR3: CASSPTAGGSYNEQFF; DNA: TGTGCCAGCTCACCAACAGCGGGGGGCTCCTACAATGAGCAGTTCTTC
J: TRBJ2-1; D: TRBD2; size: NA; V: TRBV27; CDR3: CASSLREGGWYEQFF; DNA: TGTGCCAGCAGTTTACGGGAGGGGGGCTGGTATGAGCAGTTCTTC
J: TRBJ1-2; D: NA; size: NA; V: TRBV19; CDR3: CASSMPGVPYGYTF; DNA: TGTGCCAGTAGTATGCCGGGGGTCCCCTATGGCTACACCTTC